Each of the 32 T cell receptor beta chains below was sequenced from the same sample in a study of T cell repertoires in cytomegalovirus infection. One entry per CDR3 protein, called by TCRdb with MiXCR from the reads. The sample records roughly 80,000 distinct CDR3 sequences, about 24% being singletons. These receptors' antigens are unknown. The input for sequencing was CD8+ T cells from cultured PBMCs, taken from culture after CMV antigen stimulation. These receptors were obtained from a human donor in good health (CMV status not recorded). Some clones in this sample may be carry-over from other donors' samples.

This clonotype has at least ten counts. This chain links TRBV11-2 with TRBJ2-5; 14 bases are a match to TRBD2. CDR1 and CDR2 from the germline V gene are SGHAT and FQNNGV. The CDR3 spans 17 residues. The ends lost 5 bases at V and 5 bases at J; junction bases unmatched: 10. The CDR3 protein is CASSPNRLAGGPETQYF. DNA of the CDR3: TGTGCCAGCAGCCCCAACAGACTAGCGGGAGGGCCGGAGACCCAGTACTTC. Based on the CDR3 plus reference TRBV11-2 and TRBJ2-5, the full variable domain is EAGVAQSPRYKIIEKRQSVAFWCNPISGHATLYWYQQILGQGPKLLIQFQNNGVVDDSQLPKDRFSAERLKGVDSTLKIQPAKLEDSAVYLCASSPNRLAGGPETQYFGPGTRLLVL.

V gene TRBV15 combines with J gene TRBJ1-5, with D possibly matching TRBD1 (5 bases). CDR3 length equals 16 residues. With 0 bases removed from V and 0 bases from J, the gap between germline ends came to 9 bases. CDR1 and CDR2 from the germline V gene are LNHNV and YYDKDF (reference sequence). The DNA for the CDR3 is TGTGCCACCAGCAGAGAGGGGGATTATAGCAATCAGCCCCAGCATTTT. The encoded protein is CATSREGDYSNQPQHF.

This clonotype was counted ten times or more. This chain connects TRBV6-2 or TRBV6-3 to TRBJ2-1; perhaps TRBD2 as D (5 bases). This CDR3 is built from 12 residues. CDR1 MNHEY and CDR2 SVGEGT come from the germline V gene. V dropped 2 bases and J dropped 10 bases, with 9 bases sitting between them. CDR3 DNA sequence: TGTGCCAGCAGTTACGGAGGACGAGAGCAGTTCTTC. Encoded protein: CASSYGGREQFF.

The chain is built from TRBV27 and TRBJ2-1, with 8 bases that match TRBD2. The V segment lost 6 bases and the J segment 5 bases; nucleotides outside the gene matches: 9. In germline, CDR1 is MNHEY, CDR2 SMNVEV (reference sequence). This CDR3 comprises 15 residues. The CDR3, as DNA: TGTGCCAGCAGCCGGGGGGGGGTTACAAACAATGAGCAGTTCTTC. Amino acid sequence: CASSRGGVTNNEQFF.

The V call is TRBV5-6, the J call TRBJ2-7; 14 nucleotides line up with TRBD2. Germline CDR1 is SGHDT and CDR2 is YYEEEE. This CDR3 comprises 17 residues. After removal of 4 bases from V and 1 base from J, the junction contained 7 bases not matched to a gene. The CDR3 region is CASSPGTSGRSSYEQYF. CDR3 nucleotides: TGTGCCAGCAGCCCTGGGACTAGCGGGAGATCGTCCTACGAGCAGTACTTC. The variable domain in full, completed from reference TRBV5-6 and TRBJ2-7, reads DAGVTQSPTHLIKTRGQQVTLRCSPKSGHDTVSWYQQALGQGPQFIFQYYEEEERQRGNFPDRFSGHQFPNYSSELNVNALLLGDSALYLCASSPGTSGRSSYEQYFGPGTRLTVT.

This chain joins TRBV27 and TRBJ2-7; D call uncertain. Germline assignment: CDR1 MNHEY and CDR2 SMNVEV (reference sequence). The V end lost 2 bases, the J end lost 3 bases, and 14 bases lay between the germline ends. This CDR3 contains 15 residues. In nucleotides, the CDR3 is TGTGCCAGCAGTTTAGATGGAGACGGTAACTACGAGCAGTACTTC. It codes for CASSLDGDGNYEQYF.

This clonotype came up many times. The chain joins TRBV6-2 or TRBV6-3 to TRBJ2-5; D is possibly TRBD2 (6 bases). Germline assignment: CDR1 MNHEY and CDR2 SVGEGT. The CDR3 extends over 16 amino acids. The germline V and J ends were trimmed by 0 bases and 3 bases, with 14 bases remaining between them. CDR3 loop: CASSYSPGVREETQYF. The CDR3 bases are TGTGCCAGCAGTTACTCGCCGGGAGTGAGGGAAGAGACCCAGTACTTC.

This clonotype was seen a handful of times. The chain carries TRBV11-2 and TRBJ2-7, with a weak D call TRBD2 (5 bases). CDR3 length: 13 residues. In germline, CDR1 is SGHAT, CDR2 FQNNGV. V shed 3 bases and J shed 6 bases, with 12 bases lying between them. In DNA form, the CDR3 reads TGTGCCAGCAGCTTTCTCGGGGAGCCCGAGCAGTACTTC. Its protein is CASSFLGEPEQYF.

This clonotype was counted many times. The chain recombines TRBV7-3 with TRBJ2-5; 12 bases agree with TRBD2. After removal of 6 bases from V and 5 bases from J, the junction contained 7 bases not matched to a gene. This CDR3 contains 15 residues. Germline V gene sequence: CDR1 SGHTA, CDR2 FQGTGA. The chain's CDR3 is CASSLTTSGGETQYF. Here the CDR3 DNA reads TGTGCCAGCAGTTTGACTACTAGCGGGGGGGAGACCCAGTACTTC.

This clonotype was seen more than once but under ten times. The V call is TRBV4-3, the J call TRBJ2-7; 8 bases are shared with TRBD1. Germline-derived CDR1 and CDR2 are LGHNA and YSLEER. Losses at the gene ends were 0 bases for V and 4 bases for J; bases not matched to a gene: 8. The CDR3 has 16 amino acids. The CDR3 spells CASSQDPGQGRYEQYF. As DNA, the CDR3 is TGCGCCAGCAGCCAAGATCCCGGACAGGGCAGGTACGAGCAGTACTTC.

The sample holds many counts of this clonotype. The rearrangement links TRBV5-4 to TRBJ1-6; D is undetermined. CDR3 length: 16 amino acids. CDR1 is SGHNT and CDR2 is YYREEE in the germline V gene (reference sequence). Trimming pared 5 bases from V and 19 bases from J, leaving 31 bases between. CDR3 in amino acids: CASRTDVGGPKTDLHF. For the CDR3, the DNA is TGTGCCAGCAGAACCGACGTGGGCGGCCCTAAGACTGATTTACACTTT.

V and J are TRBV6-1 and TRBJ2-7; no firm D call. Trimming removed 0 bases from V and 3 bases from J, with 12 bases in between. CDR1 MNHNS and CDR2 SASEGT come from the germline V gene. This CDR3 spans 15 amino acids. For the CDR3, the DNA is TGTGCCAGCAGTGAAGCGGACGGAGCCGGCTACGAGCAGTACTTC. Its translation: CASSEADGAGYEQYF.

This chain links TRBV27 with TRBJ2-7; D perhaps matches TRBD1 (6 bases). Per the germline V gene, CDR1 is MNHEY and CDR2 is SMNVEV (reference sequence). The CDR3 loop spans 13 amino acids. The V end lost 1 base, the J end lost 6 bases, and 10 bases lay between the germline ends. CDR3 residues: CASSLYRDIEQYF. In DNA form, the CDR3 reads TGTGCCAGCAGTTTATACAGGGATATCGAGCAGTACTTC.

This clonotype was seen ten or more times. V gene TRBV4-1 combines with J gene TRBJ2-7; tentative D call: TRBD2 (6 bases). This CDR3 has 14 residues. Germline CDR1 MGHRA, CDR2 YSYEKL. Deletions cut 1 base from V and 0 bases from J, with 7 bases between. The CDR3 sequence is CASSQGGDSYEQYF. Written as DNA, the CDR3 is TGCGCCAGCAGCCAAGGGGGGGACTCCTACGAGCAGTACTTC.

This clonotype came up many times. J is TRBJ2-2 and V is TRBV19, with 8 bases fitting TRBD1. The CDR3 is made up of 15 amino acids. The germline CDR1 and CDR2 sequences are LNHDA and SQIVND (reference sequence). With V trimmed by 5 bases and J by 6 bases, 8 bases remained unmatched. The CDR3 DNA follows: TGTGCCAGTAGTGAAGACAGGGGTCGGGCCGGGGAGCTGTTTTTT. Encoded protein: CASSEDRGRAGELFF.

This clonotype came up many times. This CDR3 is CASSLVGAANEQFF. Written as DNA, the CDR3 is TGTGCCAGCAGCTTAGTTGGGGCCGCCAATGAGCAGTTCTTC. The V call is TRBV7-6, the J call TRBJ2-1; a possible D gene is TRBD1 (5 bases). V shed 1 base and J shed 6 bases, with 10 bases lying between them. This CDR3 contains 14 residues. Germline lookup yields CDR1 SGHVS and CDR2 FNYEAQ.

This clonotype was seen at least ten times. This chain links TRBV5-1 with TRBJ2-5; 10 nucleotides match TRBD1. V shed 3 bases, J shed 6 bases, and the junction held 5 bases outside the gene matches. CDR1 SGHRS and CDR2 YFSETQ come from the germline V gene. There are 14 residues in the CDR3. The CDR3 loop is CASSSGQGGQTQYF. For the CDR3, the DNA is TGCGCCAGCAGCTCTGGACAGGGGGGGCAGACCCAGTACTTC.

This clonotype was seen more than once but under ten times. The genes are TRBV6-5 and TRBJ2-5; D gene ambiguous. Germline CDR1 and CDR2: MNHEY and SVGAGI. This CDR3 spans 12 amino acids. V shed 2 bases and J shed 5 bases, with 6 bases lying between them. Here the CDR3 reads CASSYRRETQYF. The CDR3 DNA reads TGTGCCAGCAGTTACCGGCGGGAGACCCAGTACTTC.

This clonotype was picked up many times. The chain links TRBV7-3 to TRBJ2-1; no clear D. This CDR3 spans 13 amino acids. V lost 0 bases, J lost 3 bases, and 3 bases lay in between. Looked up from germline, CDR1 is SGHTA and CDR2 is FQGTGA. Here the CDR3 reads CASSLTGYNEQFF. The CDR3 region has the DNA TGTGCCAGCAGCTTAACCGGCTACAATGAGCAGTTCTTC.

This clonotype showed up many times. The V gene is TRBV11-2, the J gene TRBJ2-3; 14 bases line up with TRBD2. Losses at the gene ends were 6 bases for V and 4 bases for J; bases not matched to a gene: 6. Germline V lookup: CDR1 SGHAT, CDR2 FQNNGV. The CDR3 runs to 16 residues. For the CDR3, the DNA is TGTGCCAGCAGTTCACCGGGACTAGCGGGAGCAGATACGCAGTATTTT. It codes for CASSSPGLAGADTQYF. The variable domain in full, completed from reference TRBV11-2 and TRBJ2-3, reads EAGVAQSPRYKIIEKRQSVAFWCNPISGHATLYWYQQILGQGPKLLIQFQNNGVVDDSQLPKDRFSAERLKGVDSTLKIQPAKLEDSAVYLCASSSPGLAGADTQYFGPGTRLTVL.

The CDR3 DNA reads as TGTGCCAGCAGTTTAGAAGGGACCGATATCTATGGCTACACCTTC. It encodes CASSLEGTDIYGYTF. The rearrangement links TRBV12-3 or TRBV12-4 to TRBJ1-2; D is possibly TRBD1 (5 bases). CDR3 length equals 15 residues. Trimming took off 1 base at V and 4 bases at J, with 13 bases between the two ends.

The table lists this clonotype with many counts. The chain carries TRBV5-5 and TRBJ2-3, with a weak D call TRBD2 (7 bases). The CDR3 is made up of 14 amino acids. Germline CDR1 reads SGHKS; CDR2 reads YYEKEE (reference sequence). V lost 4 bases, J lost 4 bases, and 13 bases lay in between. In DNA form, the CDR3 reads TGTGCCAGCAGCCTGCGGGGGCCCCCAGATACGCAGTATTTT. It specifies CASSLRGPPDTQYF.

This clonotype appeared many times. This chain connects TRBV7-8 to TRBJ2-7, with D possibly TRBD1 on 6 matching bases. This CDR3 has 15 amino acids. Germline loops: CDR1 SGHVS, CDR2 FQNEAQ. Trimming left V 7 bases short and J 6 bases short, with 22 bases between. Here the CDR3 reads CASTNAGVPLGEQYF. CDR3 in DNA: TGTGCCAGCACCAACGCAGGGGTCCCCCTGGGCGAGCAGTACTTC. The complete variable domain, with remaining parts taken from reference TRBV7-8 and TRBJ2-7, reads GAGVSQSPRYKVAKRGQDVALRCDPISGHVSLFWYQQALGQGPEFLTYFQNEAQLDKSGLPSDRFFAERPEGSVSTLKIQRTQQEDSAVYLCASTNAGVPLGEQYFGPGTRLTVT.

The chain is built from TRBV20-1 and TRBJ2-1, with D maybe TRBD2 (5 bases). CDR1 and CDR2 (germline): DFQATT, SNEGSKA (reference sequence). Deletions cut 6 bases from V and 10 bases from J, with 16 bases between. The CDR3 is 12 residues long. CDR3 region: CSAPAAGREQFF. CDR3 bases: TGCAGTGCCCCGGCGGCGGGTAGAGAGCAGTTCTTC.

This rearrangement joins TRBV11-2 to TRBJ2-7; 7 nucleotides align to TRBD2. Germline CDR1 SGHAT, CDR2 FQNNGV. V gave up 5 bases and J gave up 4 bases; unmatched junction bases: 5. The CDR3 consists of 13 residues. CDR3 sequence (DNA): TGTGCCAGCAGCCCGAGCGGGGTATACGAGCAGTACTTC. It specifies CASSPSGVYEQYF.

This clonotype has only a few counts. This chain uses TRBV20-1 with TRBJ2-2; tentatively, D is TRBD1 or TRBD2 (6 bases each). Germline CDR1 DFQATT, CDR2 SNEGSKA (reference sequence). CDR3 length: 14 amino acids. Trimming pared 0 bases from V and 7 bases from J, leaving 12 bases between. CDR3 region: CSARDPGGDGELFF. CDR3 nucleotides: TGCAGTGCTAGAGATCCCGGGGGCGACGGGGAGCTGTTTTTT.

V is TRBV20-1 and J is TRBJ1-2; no definite D call. Looked up from germline, CDR1 is DFQATT and CDR2 is SNEGSKA (reference sequence). V lost 5 bases to trimming and J lost 7 bases, with 20 bases between them. The CDR3 loop spans 14 amino acids. The CDR3 nucleotides are TGCAGTGCTGACTCTGGACCGGCCGGGTTTGGCTACACCTTC. Translating gives CSADSGPAGFGYTF.

V usage is TRBV20-1 and J usage is TRBJ2-5; 9 nucleotides match TRBD2. Germline CDR1 reads DFQATT; CDR2 reads SNEGSKA (reference sequence). V gave up 0 bases and J gave up 5 bases; unmatched junction bases: 22. The CDR3 loop spans 20 amino acids. In DNA form, the CDR3 reads TGCAGTGCTAGAGATCCCCCCCCGAGACTAGCGGCGCCCGGGGGGGAGACCCAGTACTTC. Translated: CSARDPPPRLAAPGGETQYF.

V gene TRBV20-1 combines with J gene TRBJ1-2, with D unresolved. The CDR3 length is 15 residues. CDR1 is DFQATT and CDR2 is SNEGSKA in the germline V gene (reference sequence). V was shortened by 1 base and J by 0 bases, with 12 bases between the two germline ends. CDR3 residues: CSARVEGIANYGYTF. The CDR3 coding sequence is TGCAGTGCTAGAGTGGAAGGAATAGCTAACTATGGCTACACCTTC.

This clonotype was recorded many times. The chain joins TRBV7-3 to TRBJ2-1, with 8 bases that match TRBD2. The CDR3 runs to 15 residues. J was trimmed by 8 bases and V by 3 bases; bases with no gene match: 9. Germline V gives CDR1 SGHTA, CDR2 FQGTGA. CDR3 loop: CASSLAGGALDEQFF. Written as DNA, the CDR3 is TGTGCCAGCAGCTTGGCCGGGGGGGCCTTAGATGAGCAGTTCTTC.

This clonotype was observed a handful of times. V and J are TRBV7-9 and TRBJ2-7, with D perhaps given as TRBD1 or TRBD2 (6 bases each). The V end lost 4 bases, the J end lost 7 bases, and 14 bases lay between the germline ends. From germline, CDR1 is SEHNR and CDR2 FQNEAQ (reference sequence). This CDR3 spans 13 amino acids. CDR3 DNA: TGTGCCAGCAGCTATCCGGGGGCGGGGGAGCAGTACTTC. Protein product: CASSYPGAGEQYF.

In this sample, this clonotype turned up a few times. The V and J genes are TRBV7-9 and TRBJ1-5; D uncertain. The CDR3 has 14 amino acids. Trimming took off 5 bases at V and 0 bases at J, with 8 bases between the two ends. Germline lookup yields CDR1 SEHNR and CDR2 FQNEAQ (reference sequence). The CDR3 nucleotides are TGTGCCAGCAGCATACAAGATAGCAATCAGCCCCAGCATTTT. Its translation is CASSIQDSNQPQHF.